The entry that follows covers one T cell receptor (beta chain) sequence. What it recognizes is unknown. Assay used: immunoSEQ multiplex PCR; TCRdb lists only in-frame clones, some missing. The sample lists more than 80,000 clones; approximately 85% were seen once. The data were obtained in a study of T cell responses to AZD1222 COVID-19 vaccine. Broader study findings: Spike-specific TCR breadth and depth went up after people got two AZD1222 doses.

The CDR3 covers 18 residues. Germline-derived CDR1 and CDR2 are MDHEN and SYDVKM. J gave up 7 bases and V 7 bases, and 14 bases lay outside the gene matches. V usage is TRBV28 and J usage is TRBJ2-2; 14 bases agree with TRBD2. The starting material was peripheral blood, obtained 28 days after the second AZD1222 dose. The receptor was derived from an adult who received the AZD1222 COVID-19 vaccine. The CDR3 here is CASKTLLLGLAGVGELFF. The CDR3 bases are TGTGCCAGCAAGACCCTCCTTCTGGGACTAGCGGGAGTCGGGGAGCTGTTTTTT.